Below, one T cell receptor (beta chain) is given with its context. The sample belongs to a study of shared clonotypes between healthy human individuals. Background on the study: CD8 memory received one plate per donor, CD8 naive two, CD4 memory three and CD4 naive three.

Data came from immunoSEQ multiplex PCR; TCRdb stores just in-frame clones and leaves some out. Here the sample spans about a million clones, around three quarters being singletons. The CDR3 has 15 residues. Germline-derived CDR1 and CDR2 are SSHAT and FNYEAQ (reference sequence). Trimming stripped 5 bases from V and 1 base from J, with 12 bases between. The rearrangement links TRBV7-7 to TRBJ2-1, with D possibly matching TRBD2 (6 bases). The sequenced material came from memory CD4+ T cells from PBMCs. The sample's subset: CD45RA-negative fraction. This clonotype was obtained from a man younger than 35 in good health. Some clones in this sample may be carry-over from other donors' samples. CDR3 protein: CASSPTGDSYNEQFF. Here the CDR3 DNA reads TGTGCCAGCAGCCCCACGGGAGATTCCTACAATGAGCAGTTCTTC.